The sequence of this T cell receptor (beta chain) was determined in a study of blood T cell repertoires in COVID-19. Generated by immunoSEQ multiplex PCR, the TCRdb table keeps only in-frame clones and is missing some. The sample carries approximately 26,000 clones, nearly 90% recorded once. This TCR was recovered from a woman aged 55-70 years with active COVID-19. The source material was peripheral blood.

CDR3 sequence: CASSLWTEENDEQYF. CDR3 nucleotides: TGTGCCAGCAGCCTATGGACGGAGGAAAATGACGAGCAGTACTTC. This rearrangement joins TRBV28 to TRBJ2-7, with D possibly matching TRBD2 (5 bases). This CDR3 is built from 15 residues. V was clipped by 6 bases and J by 5 bases, with 20 bases between them. Germline CDR1 and CDR2: MDHEN and SYDVKM.